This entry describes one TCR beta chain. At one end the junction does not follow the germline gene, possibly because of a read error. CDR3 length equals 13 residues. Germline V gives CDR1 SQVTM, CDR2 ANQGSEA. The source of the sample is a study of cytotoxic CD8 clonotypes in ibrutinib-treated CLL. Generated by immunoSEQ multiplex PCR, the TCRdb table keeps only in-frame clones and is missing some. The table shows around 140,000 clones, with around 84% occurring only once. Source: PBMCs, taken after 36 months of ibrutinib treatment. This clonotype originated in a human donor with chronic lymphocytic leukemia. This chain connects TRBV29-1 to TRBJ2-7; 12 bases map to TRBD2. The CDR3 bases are TGCAGCGCCCGGACTAGCGGGGACTACGGGCAGTACTTC. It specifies CSARTSGDYGQYF.